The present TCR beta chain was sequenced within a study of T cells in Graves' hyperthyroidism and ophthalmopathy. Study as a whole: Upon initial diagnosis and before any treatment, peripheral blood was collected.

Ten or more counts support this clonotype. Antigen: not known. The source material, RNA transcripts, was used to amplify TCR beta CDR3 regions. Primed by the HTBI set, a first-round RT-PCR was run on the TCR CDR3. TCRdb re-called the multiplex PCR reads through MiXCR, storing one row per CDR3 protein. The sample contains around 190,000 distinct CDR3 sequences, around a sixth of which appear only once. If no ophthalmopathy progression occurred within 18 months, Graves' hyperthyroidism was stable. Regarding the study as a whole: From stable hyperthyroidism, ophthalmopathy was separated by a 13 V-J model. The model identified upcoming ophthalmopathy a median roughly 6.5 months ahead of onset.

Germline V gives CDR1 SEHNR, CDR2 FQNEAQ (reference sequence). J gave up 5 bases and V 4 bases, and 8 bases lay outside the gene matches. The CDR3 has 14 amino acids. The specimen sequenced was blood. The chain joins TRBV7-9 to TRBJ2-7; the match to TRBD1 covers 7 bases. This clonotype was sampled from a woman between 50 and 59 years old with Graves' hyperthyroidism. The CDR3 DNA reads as TGTGCCAGCAGCTCCGGACAGGATCATCACGAGCAGTACTTC. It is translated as CASSSGQDHHEQYF.